Listed below are T cell receptor beta chains from one sample, sequenced in a study of PD-1 blockade in classical Hodgkin lymphoma. Measured with immunoSEQ multiplex PCR; TCRdb has only the in-frame clones, and not every one. The table shows around 6,200 clones, with just under 80% occurring only once. The source was CD4+ T cells from blood, collected at baseline. Every receptor here comes from a human donor with classical Hodgkin lymphoma. The conserved cysteine and the conserved F or W are not part of the CDR3 here.

v_gene	j_gene	CDR3aa
TRBV7-2	TRBJ2-5	ASSAQGAQETQY
TRBV4-3	TRBJ1-6	ASGFSPLH
TRBV5-5	TRBJ2-1	ASSLSAPNEQF
TRBV6-6	TRBJ1-1	ASRRQEGATEAF
TRBV27	TRBJ2-2	ASSWSQAAGELF
TRBV7-6	TRBJ1-1	ASSSDRNEHWKAF
TRBV7-2	TRBJ1-1	ASSSFPRGRNTEAF
TRBV6-6	TRBJ2-7	ASRVLAGGYEQY
TRBV13	TRBJ2-7	ASSQMTGGRHEQY
TRBV5-8	TRBJ1-2	ASSSGQGVYGYT
TRBV5-1	TRBJ1-5	ASSPVGTAKSAQH
TRBV4-1	TRBJ1-2	ASSQGRGYT
TRBV7-3	TRBJ2-3	ASSERGGPTDTQY
TRBV7-3	TRBJ1-6	ASSPRGGERSPLH
TRBV19	TRBJ1-6	ASSTRTGDSPLH
TRBV2	TRBJ2-6	ASSGDRLGSGANVLT
TRBV6-4	TRBJ1-2	APFLWVRENGYT
TRBV28	TRBJ1-2	ASTFGQGLGGYT
TRBV10-3	TRBJ1-6	AIRVSGPNSPLH
TRBV19	TRBJ2-2	ASRSLRQGVGTGELF
TRBV6-5	TRBJ1-2	ASSYPSGGYT
TRBV7-2	TRBJ1-2	ASSLSLGYT
TRBV25-1	TRBJ2-1	ASTTLRGSGLPIRQF
TRBV25-1	TRBJ2-4	ASSEMGLAKNIQY
TRBV14	TRBJ2-3	ASSRRQGGDTQY
TRBV11-2	TRBJ1-1	ASSLDWGMNTEAF
TRBV27	TRBJ1-2	ASSFAGLMNYGYT
TRBV5-4	TRBJ1-1	ASSSGRGLGTEAF
TRBV5-5	TRBJ1-3	ASSPSPAGNTIY
TRBV5-5	TRBJ2-2	ASSPGTVGTGELF
TRBV7-9	TRBJ1-2	ASIPIWGNYGYT
TRBV7-2	TRBJ1-2	ASSATGDGYT
TRBV5-1	TRBJ2-3	ASSLGTQGTDTQY
TRBV7-2	TRBJ2-1	ASSLVIAFQQF
TRBV2	TRBJ2-7	ASSYRYEQY
TRBV10-3	TRBJ2-3	AITQDRTDTQY
TRBV29-1	TRBJ1-2	SVDEGARSYGYT
TRBV7-3	TRBJ2-1	ASSPGTPLGDEQF
TRBV19	TRBJ1-1	ASSRTGNTEAF
TRBV11-2	TRBJ2-7	ASRVMLAGDSYEQY
TRBV28	TRBJ2-7	ATGLSAYEQY
TRBV7-9	TRBJ1-2	ASPAGGIGGYT
TRBV6-5	TRBJ2-5	ASRFTQGAPQTQY
TRBV6-6	TRBJ2-5	ASRSDRNQETQY
TRBV9	TRBJ1-2	ASSVNSGAYGYT
TRBV5-6	TRBJ1-6	ASSFGTAYNSPLH
TRBV7-9	TRBJ1-1	ASSILGENTEAF
TRBV29-1	TRBJ1-2	SVGQKYGYT
TRBV23-1	TRBJ2-2	ASSHLCSQHTGELF
TRBV28	TRBJ2-5	ASSLGIQETQY
TRBV7-2	TRBJ2-1	ASSLQPLGTNEQF
TRBV10-2	TRBJ2-3	ATYGASSTDTQY
TRBV29-1	TRBJ2-3	SVGLAGKDTQY
TRBV19	TRBJ1-4	ASRKTGANEKLF
TRBV5-4	TRBJ2-7	ASSPIRGSYEQY